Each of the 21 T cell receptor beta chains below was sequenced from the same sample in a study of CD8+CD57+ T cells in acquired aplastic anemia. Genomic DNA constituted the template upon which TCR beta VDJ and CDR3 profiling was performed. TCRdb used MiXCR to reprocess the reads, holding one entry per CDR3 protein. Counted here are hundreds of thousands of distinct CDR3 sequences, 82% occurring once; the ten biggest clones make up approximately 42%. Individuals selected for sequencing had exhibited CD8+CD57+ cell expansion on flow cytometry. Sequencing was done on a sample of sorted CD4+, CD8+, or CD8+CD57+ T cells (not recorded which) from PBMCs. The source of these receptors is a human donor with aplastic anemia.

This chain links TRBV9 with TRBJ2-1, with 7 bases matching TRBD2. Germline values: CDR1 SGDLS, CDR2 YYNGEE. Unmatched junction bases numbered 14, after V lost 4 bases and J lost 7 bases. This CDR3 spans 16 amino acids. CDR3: CASSLTRREYKNEQFF. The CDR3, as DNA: TGTGCCAGCAGCTTAACGAGGCGGGAGTACAAGAATGAGCAGTTCTTC.

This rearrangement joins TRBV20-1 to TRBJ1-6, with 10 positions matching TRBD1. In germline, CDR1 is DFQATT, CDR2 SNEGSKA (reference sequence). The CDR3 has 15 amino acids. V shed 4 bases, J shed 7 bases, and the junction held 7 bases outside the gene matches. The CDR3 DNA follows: TGCAGTGCTAACCGACAGGGGGCGAGGAATTCACCCCTCCACTTT. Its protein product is CSANRQGARNSPLHF.

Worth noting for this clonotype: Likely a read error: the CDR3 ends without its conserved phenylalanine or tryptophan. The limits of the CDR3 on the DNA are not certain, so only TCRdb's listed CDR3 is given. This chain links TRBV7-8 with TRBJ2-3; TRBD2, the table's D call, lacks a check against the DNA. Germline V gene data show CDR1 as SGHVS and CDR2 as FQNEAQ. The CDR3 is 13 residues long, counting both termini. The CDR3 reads CASSYAGTDETQY.

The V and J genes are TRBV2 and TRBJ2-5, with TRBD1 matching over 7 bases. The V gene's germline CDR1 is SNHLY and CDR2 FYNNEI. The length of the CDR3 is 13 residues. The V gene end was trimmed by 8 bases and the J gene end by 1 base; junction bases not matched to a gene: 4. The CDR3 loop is CASSRDSQETQYF. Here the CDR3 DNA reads TGTGCCAGCTCAAGGGACAGCCAAGAGACCCAGTACTTC. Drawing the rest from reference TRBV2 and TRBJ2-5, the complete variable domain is EPEVTQTPSHQVTQMGQEVILRCVPISNHLYFYWYRQILGQKVEFLVSFYNNEISEKSEIFDDQFSVERPDGSNFTLKIRSTKLEDSAMYFCASSRDSQETQYFGPGTRLLVL.

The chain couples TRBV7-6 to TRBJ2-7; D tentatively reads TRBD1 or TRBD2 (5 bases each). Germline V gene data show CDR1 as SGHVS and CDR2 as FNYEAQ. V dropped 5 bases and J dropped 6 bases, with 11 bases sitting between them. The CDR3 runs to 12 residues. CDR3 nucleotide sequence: TGTGCCAGCAGCGTTCCGGGGCTCGAGCAGTACTTC. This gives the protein CASSVPGLEQYF.

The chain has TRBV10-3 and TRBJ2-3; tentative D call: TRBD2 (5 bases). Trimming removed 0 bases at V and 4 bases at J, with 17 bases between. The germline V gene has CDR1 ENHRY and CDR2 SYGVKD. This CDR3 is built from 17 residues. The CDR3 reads CAISESSGGFGADTQYF. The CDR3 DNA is TGTGCCATCAGTGAGTCTTCAGGAGGATTTGGCGCAGATACGCAGTATTTT.

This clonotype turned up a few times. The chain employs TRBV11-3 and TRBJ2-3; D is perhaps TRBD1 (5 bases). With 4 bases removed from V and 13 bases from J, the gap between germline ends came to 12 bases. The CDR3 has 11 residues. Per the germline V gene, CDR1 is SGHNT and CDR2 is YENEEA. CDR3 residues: CASSSDLTEYF. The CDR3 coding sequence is TGTGCCAGCAGCTCAGATCTGACAGAGTATTTT.

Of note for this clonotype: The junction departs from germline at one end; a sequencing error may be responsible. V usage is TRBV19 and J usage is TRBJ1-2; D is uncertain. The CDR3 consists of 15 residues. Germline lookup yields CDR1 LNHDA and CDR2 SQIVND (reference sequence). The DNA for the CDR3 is TGTGCCAGTAGTATAGCTAGCGGAGCCTACTATGAGCACATCTTC. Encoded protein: CASSIASGAYYEHIF.

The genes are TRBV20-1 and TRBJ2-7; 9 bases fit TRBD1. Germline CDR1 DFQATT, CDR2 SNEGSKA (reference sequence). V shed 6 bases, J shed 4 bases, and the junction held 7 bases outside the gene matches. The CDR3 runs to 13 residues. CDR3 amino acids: CSATGQGFYEQYF. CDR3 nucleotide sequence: TGCAGTGCGACGGGACAGGGCTTTTACGAGCAGTACTTC.

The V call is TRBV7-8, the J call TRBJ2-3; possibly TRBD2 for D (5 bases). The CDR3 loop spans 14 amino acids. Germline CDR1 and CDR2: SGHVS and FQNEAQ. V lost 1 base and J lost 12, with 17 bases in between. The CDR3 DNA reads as TGTGCCAGCAGCTTAGATCCAGACGGGGATGCCCAGTATTTT. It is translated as CASSLDPDGDAQYF.

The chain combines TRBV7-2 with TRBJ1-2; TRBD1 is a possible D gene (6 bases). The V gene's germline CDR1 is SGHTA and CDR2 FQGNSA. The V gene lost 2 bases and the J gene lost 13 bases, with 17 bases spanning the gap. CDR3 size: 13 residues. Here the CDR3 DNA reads TGTGCCAGCAGCTTACATCCAGACGGGGGCGCCACCTTC. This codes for CASSLHPDGGATF.

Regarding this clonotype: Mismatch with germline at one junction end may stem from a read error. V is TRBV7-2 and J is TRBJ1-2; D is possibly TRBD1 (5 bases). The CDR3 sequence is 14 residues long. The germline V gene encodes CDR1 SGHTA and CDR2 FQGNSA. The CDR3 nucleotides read TGCGCCAGCAGTCCACTAGCGGGGGAGCTGGACACCCACTTC. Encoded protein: CASSPLAGELDTHF.

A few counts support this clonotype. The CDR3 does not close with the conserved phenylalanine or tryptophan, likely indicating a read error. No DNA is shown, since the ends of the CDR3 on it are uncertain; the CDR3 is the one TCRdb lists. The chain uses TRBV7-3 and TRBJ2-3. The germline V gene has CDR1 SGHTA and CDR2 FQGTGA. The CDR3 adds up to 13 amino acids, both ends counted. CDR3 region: CASSLAGAAATQY.

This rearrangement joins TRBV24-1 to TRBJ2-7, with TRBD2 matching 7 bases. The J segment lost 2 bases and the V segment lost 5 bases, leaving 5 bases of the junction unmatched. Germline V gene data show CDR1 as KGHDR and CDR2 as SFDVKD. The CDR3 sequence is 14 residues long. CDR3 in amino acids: CATSASRGTYEQYF. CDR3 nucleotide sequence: TGTGCCACCAGTGCGTCGCGGGGGACCTACGAGCAGTACTTC.

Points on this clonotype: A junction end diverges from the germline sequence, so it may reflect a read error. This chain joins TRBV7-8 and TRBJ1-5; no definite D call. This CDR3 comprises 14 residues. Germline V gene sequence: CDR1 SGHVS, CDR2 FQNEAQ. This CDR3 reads CASSFNPDDPALSF. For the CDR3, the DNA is TGTGCCAGCAGCTTTAATCCAGACGATCCAGCCCTTTCCTTT.

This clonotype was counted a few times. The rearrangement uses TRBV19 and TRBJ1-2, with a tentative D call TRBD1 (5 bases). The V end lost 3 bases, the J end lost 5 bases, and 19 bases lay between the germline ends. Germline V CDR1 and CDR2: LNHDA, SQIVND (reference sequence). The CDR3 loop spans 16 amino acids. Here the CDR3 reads CASSMGGDGLVYGYTF. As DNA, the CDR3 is TGTGCCAGTAGTATGGGGGGGGACGGGCTCGTATATGGCTACACCTTC.

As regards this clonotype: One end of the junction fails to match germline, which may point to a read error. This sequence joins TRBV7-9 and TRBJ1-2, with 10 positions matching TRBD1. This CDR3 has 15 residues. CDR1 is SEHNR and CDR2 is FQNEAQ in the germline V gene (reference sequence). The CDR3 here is CASSLTGGDDSGFTF. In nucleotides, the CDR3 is TGTGCCAGCAGCTTGACAGGGGGCGACGACTCTGGCTTCACCTTC.

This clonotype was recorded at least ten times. Written as DNA, the CDR3 is TGTGCCAGCTCACCCCGGGACAGGGCCTACGAGCAGTACTTC. This gives the protein CASSPRDRAYEQYF. The chain uses TRBV18 and TRBJ2-7; 9 bases are a match to TRBD1. Germline-derived CDR1 and CDR2 are KGHSH and LQKENI. CDR3 length: 14 residues. With 3 bases clipped from V and 2 bases from J, the junction kept 2 bases outside the gene matches.

The CDR3 spells CASNYRDSKETQYF. As DNA, the CDR3 is TGTGCCAGCAACTACCGGGACAGTAAAGAGACCCAGTACTTC. The chain couples TRBV6-6 to TRBJ2-5, with TRBD1 matching 7 bases. Germline lookup yields CDR1 MNHNY and CDR2 SVGAGI (reference sequence). The CDR3 extends over 14 amino acids. J lost 3 bases, V lost 7 bases, and 8 bases had no gene match.

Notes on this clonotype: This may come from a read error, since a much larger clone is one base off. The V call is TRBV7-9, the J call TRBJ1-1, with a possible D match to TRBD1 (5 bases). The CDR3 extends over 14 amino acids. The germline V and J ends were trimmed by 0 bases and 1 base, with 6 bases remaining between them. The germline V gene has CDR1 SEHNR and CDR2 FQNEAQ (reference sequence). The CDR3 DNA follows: TGTGCCAGCAGCTTAGCTGGGGGGAACACTGAAGCTTTCTTT. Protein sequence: CASSLAGGNTEAFF.

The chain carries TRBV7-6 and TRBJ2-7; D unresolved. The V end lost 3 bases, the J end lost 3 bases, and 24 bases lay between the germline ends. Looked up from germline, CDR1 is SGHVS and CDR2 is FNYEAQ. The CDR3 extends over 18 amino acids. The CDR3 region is CASSFHPYDSPLHYEQYV. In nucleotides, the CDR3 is TGTGCCAGCAGCTTTCATCCCTACGATTCACCCCTCCACTACGAGCAGTACGTC.